This T cell receptor beta chain emerged from a study of T cells after yellow fever vaccination. Notes on the study in general: Peaking faster, on day 5 versus 15, the secondary response was nonetheless weaker.

In regard to this clonotype: The antigen is undetermined.

TCRdb re-called the 5' RACE reads with MiXCR, one entry per CDR3 protein. The sample shows 250,000 to 300,000 distinct CDR3 sequences, around 13% of them seen only once. This material consisted of CD4+ T cells sorted from PBMCs, taken 45 days after the yellow fever booster vaccination. This clonotype was sampled from a man aged 25-40 years who received the YFV17D yellow fever vaccine.

The CDR3 protein is CASRQSGRSYEQYF. The CDR3 coding sequence is TGTGCCAGCAGGCAAAGCGGGAGGTCCTACGAGCAGTACTTC. The rearrangement joins TRBV6-5 to TRBJ2-7, with 9 bases identical to TRBD2. Germline V CDR1 and CDR2: MNHEY, SVGAGI. Trimming cost V 6 bases and J 1 base; bases outside gene matches: 4. The CDR3 has 14 residues.